This T cell receptor (beta chain) was recorded in a study of blood T cell repertoires in COVID-19. The wider study: The origin of the acute and convalescent COVID-19 samples was the United States, Italy and Spain. The analysed material was cDNA or gDNA that came from T cells, B-cell-depleted T cells, or PBMCs.

The CDR3 consists of 15 residues. CDR1 and CDR2 from the germline V gene are SGHTS and YDEGEE. The junction had 11 bases not matched to a gene; V was cut back by 5 bases and J by 4 bases. In the authors' methods: The authors estimated nucleated cell counts from reference gene primer amplification. Method: immunoSEQ multiplex PCR; TCRdb's copy keeps in-frame clones and lacks some. V, J and clone size are taken as reported in that table, and D and trimming were inferred from the DNA itself. The top ten hold about 30% of the sample, which has tens of thousands of clones, around 86% seen once. Specimen: peripheral blood. The rearrangement joins TRBV5-8 to TRBJ1-1, with 7 nucleotides matching TRBD1. The sequence derives from a man aged 50 or older with active or convalescent COVID-19. The CDR3, as DNA: TGTGCCAGCAGTCAACTACAGGGGATTGGCACTGAAGCTTTCTTT. Its translation is CASSQLQGIGTEAFF.